The present TCR beta chain was sequenced within a study of beta chain features in type 1 diabetes (dated by TCRdb to between 2017 and 2018). Study-level background: Mean age, gender distribution, total cell number and subset yield were not different between patients and healthy donors. A total of around 100 million sorted cells were examined across all samples, and RNA yield correlated strongly with the number of cells per subset. In the study, TCRB repertoires of sorted circulating CD4+ T cell subsets from recently diagnosed type 1 diabetes patients were compared with those of matched healthy donors. Whereas all 30 or so donors provided naive and central memory subsets, regulatory and stem cell-like memory subsets were isolated from just 8 patients and roughly 8 healthy donors.

The entire amount of isolated RNA was reverse transcribed using the High Capacity cDNA Reverse Transcription Kit, so the sequenced TCRB transcripts were expressed ones. Deep immunoSEQ sequencing was performed on naive, central memory and regulatory T cell samples, with an average of about 3.6 million total reads per sample. Sorted cells were lysed in RLT buffer and RNA was extracted with DNase-treated RNeasy Micro or Mini kits, depending on cell number. To prevent cross-contamination, each cell subset was processed individually, whereas patient and healthy donor samples were processed jointly. TCRB sequences were amplified from cDNA with the immunoSEQ multiplex PCR, producing 87-bp fragments spanning the CDR3 region. Sequencing of the amplicons was done on the Illumina HiSeq platform. On the study's bioinformatics: PCR bias was computationally corrected using synthetic template baselines, reads within Hamming distance 2 were collapsed, and singletons that could not be merged were discarded. Reads were aligned against IMGT so that V, D and J genes, CDR3 length and insertions or deletions at six rearrangement sites could be assigned. Within each subset, clonotype counts were normalized to sorted cell number, and only after that were true diversity and Gini coefficients computed with the tcR R package. The overlap coefficient, calculated on TCRB nucleotide sequences, was used to measure repertoire sharing. Out-of-frame TCRB sequences from naive cells were analyzed as a proxy for the pre-selection repertoire. The immuneACCESS repertoire file appears here via TCRdb, limited to in-frame rearrangements. These files lack a portion of the clones; in checked studies, under half of the deficit traces to unresolved V genes, and the cause of the others is not known. That table furnishes V, J and clone size, whereas the DNA furnished D and trimming. Within this sample are some 270,000 clones, with roughly 10% of them counted one time only. The ten largest clones represent more than 0.015% of the sample.

V has 1 base trimmed and J has 0 bases trimmed; junction bases matching no gene number 9. From its cysteine to its phenylalanine, the CDR3 spans 19 amino acids. The CDR3 DNA has 57 bases and is translated from base 1. As encoded in the germline V gene, CDR1 is MGHRA while CDR2 is YSYEKL. General study outcomes and caveats: Naive, central memory and regulatory TCRB repertoires appeared to be more similar among patients than among healthy donors. Patients with type 1 diabetes made fewer insertions and deleted more nucleotides at VDJ recombination sites, implying thymic rearrangement abnormalities. PCR may preferentially amplify shorter templates, but because patient and control samples were amplified and corrected together, any resulting skew would affect both groups equally. Because cDNA rather than genomic DNA was sequenced, highly expressing activated cells could have been over-represented, although no difference in activation and CD3 levels was found between groups. Type 1 diabetes patients showed a moderate but significant shortening of TCRB CDR3 length in all four CD4+ subsets. Only small numbers of individuals were included in the HLA sub-analyses, which left unresolved whether HLA type had any influence on TCRB rearrangement.

Each donor gave one peripheral blood draw, roughly 110 mL on average, collected into heparinised tubes. Naive, central memory, regulatory and stem cell-like memory CD4+ T cells were sorted on a BD FACSAria II using a panel including CD45RO, CCR7, CD25, CD127, CD95 and CD27. Purity was above 95% for every sorted population. PBMCs were separated immediately by Lymphoprep density gradient centrifugation and were stained directly, without being cultured. To minimize batch effects, samples were stained and sorted in pairs, one healthy donor with one patient per experiment. This clone was seen a handful of times. Its antigen is still unknown. Within one base of it there is no much larger clone, and no base qualities were kept.

The sequence joins TRBV4-1 to TRBJ2-6, with 7 middle bases fitting TRBD1. Source material: naive CD4+ T cells from blood. Interpreted using the paper, the cell subset or site label stands for: true naive CD4+ T cells. This sequence was found in a man in his thirties or forties with type 1 diabetes. CDR3 protein: CASSQGPGQIPSGANVLTF. At the DNA level, the sequence is TGCGCCAGCAGCCAAGGGCCGGGACAGATCCCCTCTGGGGCCAACGTCCTGACTTTC.